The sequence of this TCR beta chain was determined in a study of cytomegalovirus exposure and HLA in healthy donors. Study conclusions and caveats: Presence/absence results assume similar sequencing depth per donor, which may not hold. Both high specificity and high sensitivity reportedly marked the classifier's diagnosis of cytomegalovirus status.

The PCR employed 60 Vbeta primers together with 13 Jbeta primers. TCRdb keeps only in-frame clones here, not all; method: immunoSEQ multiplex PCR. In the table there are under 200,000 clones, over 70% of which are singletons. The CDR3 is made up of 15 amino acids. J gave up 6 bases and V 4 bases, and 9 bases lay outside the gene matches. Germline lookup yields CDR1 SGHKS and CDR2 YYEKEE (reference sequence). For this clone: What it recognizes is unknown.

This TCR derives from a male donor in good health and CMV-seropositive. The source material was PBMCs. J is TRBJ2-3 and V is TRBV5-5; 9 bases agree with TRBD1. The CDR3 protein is CASSIGGQGSDTQYF. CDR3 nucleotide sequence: TGTGCCAGCAGCATTGGTGGACAGGGGTCCGATACGCAGTATTTT.